One T cell receptor (beta chain) is described in this entry. Its antigen remains unknown. Subjects aged 18 to 65 presented with newly diagnosed hyperthyroidism of less than 2 months' duration. Uncontrolled infection, other autoimmune disease, pregnancy and lactation each barred patients from inclusion. RNA transcripts yielded amplified TCR beta CDR3 regions. In the first-round RT-PCR of the TCR CDR3, the HTBI primer set was used. In TCRdb, the multiplex PCR reads were re-called with MiXCR into one record per CDR3 protein. The sample yields approximately 430,000 distinct CDR3 sequences, about a sixth seen once. This CDR3 spans 18 amino acids. The V gene end was trimmed by 6 bases and the J gene end by 0 bases; junction bases not matched to a gene: 13. The data stem from a study of T cells in Graves' hyperthyroidism and ophthalmopathy. Study context: Any treatment followed the collection of peripheral blood at initial diagnosis.

Whole-study results and caveats: Most thyroid clonotypes with frequency above 0.001 were detected in blood.

The sequence derives from a woman under 30 with Graves' hyperthyroidism. The chain recombines TRBV12-3 or TRBV12-4 with TRBJ2-7, with TRBD2 identical over 11 bases. Sequenced material: blood. The CDR3 DNA follows: TGTGCCAGCAGCCCCACTAGCGGGGGTCCGATCAGCTCCTACGAGCAGTACTTC. Translation: CASSPTSGGPISSYEQYF.